This T cell receptor beta chain was captured by sequencing in a study of vaccination effects on CD4 cells after COVID-19. Study information: Participants were given two doses of BNT162b2 or mRNA-1273 vaccine. PBMC cultures contained some 2.1 million cells per well, around 10 IU/ml IL-2 and 10 ug/ml peptides.

Upon completion of about 10 days in culture, CD4+ T cells were isolated. Generated by immunoSEQ multiplex PCR, the TCRdb table keeps only in-frame clones and is missing some. This repertoire shows about 45,000 clones, roughly 74% found once; its top ten account for roughly 8.7%. About this clone: No antigen is known for it.

The material was CD4+ T cells from PBMCs cultured without peptide, obtained before COVID-19 vaccination. The clonotype originates from a human donor who had a prior SARS-CoV-2 infection.

CDR3 protein: CAWSVQGAGNTIYF. In nucleotides, the CDR3 is TGTGCCTGGAGTGTACAGGGGGCTGGAAACACCATATATTTT. The rearrangement links TRBV30 to TRBJ1-3; TRBD1 matches 8 bases. Germline lookup yields CDR1 GTSNPN and CDR2 SVGIG (reference sequence). There are 14 residues in the CDR3. The ends lost 0 bases at V and 2 bases at J; junction bases unmatched: 0.